This TCR beta chain was retrieved from a study of vaccination effects on CD4 cells after COVID-19. Study-wide results and limits: The study dataset contains few convalescent patients and includes no early post-infection timepoints. Vaccine- and infection-induced clones showed marked clonal contraction late following vaccination.

For this clone: Its cognate antigen is unknown.

The germline V gene has CDR1 WNHNN and CDR2 SYGVQD (reference sequence). The V and J ends lost 0 bases and 4 bases, in that order; junction bases with no gene match: 7. CDR3 size: 18 residues. Viral peptide pools were used in the ViraFEST assay to expand antigen-specific CD4+ T cells, and sequencing came afterward. Culturing for about ten days preceded CD4+ T cell isolation. Participants completed two doses of the BNT162b2 or mRNA-1273 vaccine. Each well held a few million PBMC cultured with around 10 ug/ml peptides and roughly 11 IU/ml IL-2. IL-2 medium took the place of half the medium on both days 3 and 7. Clones were sequenced by immunoSEQ multiplex PCR, and TCRdb holds only the in-frame ones, with some missing. This table holds 35,000 to 45,000 clones, 70% to 85% found once.

The receptor's source is a human donor who received a COVID-19 vaccine. Some clones in this sample may be carry-over from other donors' samples. V and J are TRBV10-1 and TRBJ1-3; 12 bases align to TRBD1. The sample here was CD4+ T cells from PBMCs cultured with HCoV-NL63 spike peptides, taken after COVID-19 vaccination. The CDR3 protein is CASSESGTGGAEGNTIYF. The CDR3 coding sequence is TGCGCCAGCAGTGAGTCTGGGACAGGGGGCGCGGAAGGAAACACCATATATTTT.